The sequence of this TCR beta chain was determined in a study of T cells in Graves' hyperthyroidism and ophthalmopathy. Hyperthyroidism of Graves' type that showed no ophthalmopathy progression within 18 months was stable. Every diagnosis used clinical symptoms, serum thyroxine and TRAb, thyroid ultrasound and orbital computed tomography. Study-level results: The model forecast ophthalmopathy, anticipating it by a median approximately 6 months before onset.

Comment on this clonotype: Its antigen is unidentified.

RNA transcripts yielded amplified TCR beta CDR3 regions. During a first-round RT-PCR of the TCR CDR3, the HTBI primer set was used. TCRdb reprocessed the multiplex PCR reads with MiXCR, giving one entry per CDR3 protein. The table records 700,000 to 850,000 distinct CDR3 sequences, 35% of them present only once. There are 17 residues in the CDR3. CDR1 SGHAT and CDR2 FQNNGV come from the germline V gene. The ends were cut back, 1 base at V and 1 base at J, with 16 bases in the middle. The chain recombines TRBV11-2 with TRBJ1-1, with D unclear. The receptor comes from a woman between 40 and 55 years old with Graves' hyperthyroidism. Sequencing used blood. Written as DNA, the CDR3 is TGTGCCAGCAGCTTAGTTCCGTTTCTTTCGGCGAACACTGAAGCTTTCTTT. It is translated as CASSLVPFLSANTEAFF.